The clone carrying this TCR beta chain appeared many times. Its antigen is as yet unknown. Time point denoted: newly diagnosed GD, antithyroid drugs for less than 3 months. TCR sequences were obtained from RNA taken from PBMCs. American Thyroid Association guidelines were used to diagnose Graves' disease. This record belongs to a study of regulatory T cells in long-lasting Graves disease. Combining iRepertoire HTBI primers with Arm-PCR of CDR3 regions, the authors built TCR beta libraries. In TCRdb, the multiplex PCR reads were re-called with MiXCR into one record per CDR3 protein. This sample has approximately 210,000 distinct CDR3 sequences, with 15% to 20% found just once. Study-wide results and caveats: Favored usage of TRBV28, TRBJ1-2 and TRBJ2-5 was recorded in persistent disease.

Germline values: CDR1 SNHLY, CDR2 FYNNEI. Trimming left V 6 bases short and J 5 bases short, with 11 bases between. There are 13 residues in the CDR3. The sample in question was peripheral blood mononuclear cells (PBMCs), obtained at new diagnosis, from a patient treated with antithyroid drugs. The sequence derives from a female donor with Graves disease. This chain links TRBV2 with TRBJ1-5; D unresolved. The CDR3 sequence is CASRNEEYQPQHF. The CDR3 bases are TGTGCCAGCAGAAATGAGGAGTATCAGCCCCAGCATTTT.